What follows is one TCR beta chain and its context. The antigen is undetermined. Quantitative 5'-RACE with molecular barcodes produced the TCR beta libraries. TCRdb passed the 5' RACE reads through MiXCR, listing each CDR3 protein once. The table records 390,000 or so distinct CDR3 sequences, 20% to 25% of them present only once. CDR1 is MDHEN, CDR2 SYDVKM, per germline. This CDR3 spans 16 amino acids. V shed 6 bases and J 3 bases; nucleotides not matched to a gene: 6. This entry belongs to a study of CD8 T cells in ankylosing spondylitis. Findings and limits, study-wide: Several highly homologous variants made up a TCR beta motif, and this motif appeared characteristic of ankylosing spondylitis blood. Clones linked to the disease showed a CD8+ phenotype. They occurred at relatively low frequencies in peripheral blood. Earlier authors reported some of these motif variants in reactive arthritis synovial fluid and blood.

The V call is TRBV28, the J call TRBJ2-2; 11 nucleotides agree with TRBD2. Material for sequencing was blood, either unsorted or a sorted T cell fraction (not recorded which). The origin of this receptor is a male donor with ankylosing spondylitis. The CDR3 nucleotides read TGTGCCAGCAGCCTAGCGGGAGGTGTTGACACCGGGGAGCTGTTTTTT. Translated: CASSLAGGVDTGELFF.